This T cell receptor (beta chain) appears in the sequencing data of a study of T cell clonality in common variable immunodeficiency. Here immunoSEQ multiplex PCR was the method, and the copy in TCRdb shows in-frame clones only, minus some. Recorded here are about 44,000 clones, with no singletons, and the ten leading clones hold 8.5% to 12%. This clone has at least ten counts. The read is 3 residues too short to cover the CDR3 end, so that end is filled in from the germline J gene. The germline V gene has CDR1 SEHNR and CDR2 FQNEAQ (reference sequence). CDR3 size: 15 residues. The junction had 4 bases not matched to a gene; V was cut back by 4 bases and J by 5 bases.

The gene calls are TRBV7-9 and TRBJ2-5; TRBD2 matches at 13 bases. This sequence was found in a person aged 18 to 69 in good health. Sequences were obtained from peripheral blood mononuclear cells. The part of the CDR3 DNA that was read is TGTGCCAGCAGCTCGGGACTAGCGGGATCGGAGACC. It encodes CASSSGLAGSET. The full CDR3 reads CASSSGLAGSETQYF.